These T cell receptor beta chains were read from a single sample in a study of T cell repertoires in cytomegalovirus infection. One entry per CDR3 protein, called by TCRdb with MiXCR from the reads. The profile covers 250,000 to 350,000 distinct CDR3 sequences, with roughly a quarter appearing a single time and about 14% taken by the ten largest. The sequencing input was PBMCs. The receptors stem from a human donor in good health (CMV status not recorded). Some clones in this sample may be carry-over from other donors' samples. Both conserved end residues are part of each CDR3. Fields, in order: J gene, D gene, clone size, CDR3 length, V gene, CDR3 DNA, CDR3 protein. D genes are given only for firm matches. Part of the rows lack a size; the others show once, few, many or a class for expanded clones.

TRBJ1-5 | . | once | 14 | TRBV28 | TGTGCCAGCAGTTTACGAGGGGGGGCCGGGGCCCAGCATTTT | CASSLRGGAGAQHF
TRBJ2-1 | TRBD1 | . | 19 | TRBV7-6 | TGTGCCAGCAGGCTAGGAGAGGAGACAGGGGGGACCTTTATGAATGAGCAGTTCTTC | CASRLGEETGGTFMNEQFF
TRBJ1-2 | . | . | 16 | TRBV24-1 | TGTGCCACCAGTGATCTAAGGACCGGAGGGGGCTATGGCTACACCTTC | CATSDLRTGGGYGYTF
TRBJ1-1 | . | . | 15 | TRBV20-1 | TGCAGTGCTAGAGAAAAACGGGGGTTCGGCACTGAAGCTTTCTTT | CSAREKRGFGTEAFF
TRBJ2-7 | TRBD2 | few | 15 | TRBV7-8 | TGTGCCAGCAGCCGGGAGGCTAGCGGGTTATACGAGCAGTACTTC | CASSREASGLYEQYF
TRBJ2-5 | TRBD2 | . | 15 | TRBV12-3/TRBV12-4 | TGTGCCAGCAGTTTAGGGACTAGCCGGCAAGAGACCCAGTACTTC | CASSLGTSRQETQYF
TRBJ1-4 | TRBD1 | many | 15 | TRBV7-9 | TGTGCCAGCAGCCGCTCCACAGGGGTGGGCGAAAAACTGTTTTTT | CASSRSTGVGEKLFF
TRBJ1-5 | TRBD1 | few | 14 | TRBV28 | TGTGCCAGCAAGGGACAGGGTTGGATACAGCCCCAGCATTTT | CASKGQGWIQPQHF
TRBJ2-5 | . | . | 17 | TRBV5-1 | TGCGCCAGCAGCCTCCCACGAGGGGACGGTTACCAAGAGACCCAGTACTTC | CASSLPRGDGYQETQYF
TRBJ2-1 | . | few | 12 | TRBV27 | TGTGCCAGCGGATATTCCTACAATGAGCAGTTCTTC | CASGYSYNEQFF
TRBJ1-1 | . | . | 13 | TRBV7-2 | TGTGCCAGCAGCTTAGAGGTTGGGGCTGAAGCTTTCTTT | CASSLEVGAEAFF
TRBJ2-7 | . | few | 17 | TRBV19 | TGTGCCAGTAGTAAGATCGTTGGACACGCCGAATACTACGAGCAGTACTTC | CASSKIVGHAEYYEQYF
TRBJ2-7 | . | . | 13 | TRBV3-1 | TGTGCCAGCGCCAGGGGGGGACCCTACGAGCAGTACTTC | CASARGGPYEQYF
TRBJ1-4 | . | many | 16 | TRBV7-2 | TGTGCCAGCAGCTTACGACCACAGGGAGTAAGTGAAAAACTGTTTTTT | CASSLRPQGVSEKLFF
TRBJ1-2 | . | many | 13 | TRBV7-2 | TGTGCCAGCAGCCCAGACCGCGCCTATGGCTACACCTTC | CASSPDRAYGYTF
TRBJ1-2 | . | . | 14 | TRBV6-2/TRBV6-3 | TGTGCCAGCAGTTACTCGACCAGGGGCTATGGCTACACCTTC | CASSYSTRGYGYTF
TRBJ2-1 | TRBD1 | few | 13 | TRBV20-1 | TGCAGTGCCCCCGGGACAGGGGGCCATGAGCAGTTCTTC | CSAPGTGGHEQFF
TRBJ1-1 | . | . | 13 | TRBV7-2 | TGTGCCAGCAGCCTCAAACGGAACACTGAAGCTTTCTTT | CASSLKRNTEAFF
TRBJ1-4 | TRBD1 | few | 17 | TRBV28 | TGTGCCAGCAGTTTTCTTGGTGCCCGGGACAGGGGAGGCGAACTGTTTTTT | CASSFLGARDRGGELFF
TRBJ1-1 | . | many | 14 | TRBV6-2/TRBV6-3 | TGTGCCAGCAGTTACAGTCAGCGAAACACTGAAGCTTTCTTT | CASSYSQRNTEAFF
TRBJ2-3 | . | many | 12 | TRBV7-2 | TGTGCCAGCAGCTTCGGCACAGATACGCAGTATTTT | CASSFGTDTQYF
TRBJ2-5 | TRBD2 | . | 18 | TRBV18 | TGTGCCAGCTCACCTAACGTTGGACTAGCGGGGGGGAAAGAGACCCAGTACTTC | CASSPNVGLAGGKETQYF
TRBJ2-3 | . | many | 16 | TRBV7-2 | TGTGCCAGCAGCTTAGGGGGGACGGGATACACAGATACGCAGTATTTT | CASSLGGTGYTDTQYF
TRBJ1-2 | . | . | 13 | TRBV7-9 | TGTGCCAGCAGCTTTCCCCAAGACTATGGCTACACCTTC | CASSFPQDYGYTF
TRBJ1-5 | . | few | 13 | TRBV20-1 | TGCAGTGCTAGAGATATAGGGAGTCAGCCCCAGCATTTT | CSARDIGSQPQHF
TRBJ1-1 | TRBD1 | few | 12 | TRBV7-2 | TGTGCCAGCAGCACGGACAGGGCTGAAGCTTTCTTT | CASSTDRAEAFF
TRBJ2-1 | TRBD1 | . | 17 | TRBV11-2 | TGTGCCAGCAGCTTTGGTCCGGGACAGGGGGCCCACAATGAGCAGTTCTTC | CASSFGPGQGAHNEQFF
TRBJ2-5 | TRBD1 | many | 16 | TRBV7-2 | TGTGCCAGCAGCCCCTCGGACAGGGCCCGCCTGGAGACCCAGTACTTC | CASSPSDRARLETQYF
TRBJ1-5 | . | many | 15 | TRBV12-3/TRBV12-4 | TGTGCCAGCAGTTTACTTGGGGAACCCGATCAGCCCCAGCATTTT | CASSLLGEPDQPQHF
TRBJ1-2 | TRBD1 | once | 15 | TRBV5-1 | TGCGCCAGCAGCTTGGCGGGACAGGGGGCCGATGGCTACACCTTC | CASSLAGQGADGYTF
TRBJ2-2 | TRBD1 | once | 15 | TRBV2 | TGTGCCAGCTGCTCGGACAGGGCTAACACCGGGGAGCTGTTTTTT | CASCSDRANTGELFF
TRBJ1-5 | . | . | 13 | TRBV28 | TGTGCCAGCAGTGGACCGCCCAATCAGCCCCAGCATTTT | CASSGPPNQPQHF
TRBJ2-7 | TRBD1 | . | 15 | TRBV30 | TGTGCCTGGAGTGCCGGGACAGGGGTTTCCTACGAGCAGTACTTC | CAWSAGTGVSYEQYF
TRBJ2-1 | TRBD2 | once | 15 | TRBV6-2/TRBV6-3 | TGTGCCAGCAGAAATAGCGGGGCGCCCTCCGGGGAGCAGTTCTTC | CASRNSGAPSGEQFF
TRBJ2-2 | TRBD2 | many | 16 | TRBV7-2 | TGTGCCAGCAGCTTAGCGGGACTAGCGGTCACCGGGGAGCTGTTTTTT | CASSLAGLAVTGELFF
TRBJ2-7 | . | . | 12 | TRBV20-1 | TGCAGTGCTTTTCGGGACAACTACGAGCAGTACTTC | CSAFRDNYEQYF
TRBJ2-1 | TRBD2 | few | 13 | TRBV20-1 | TGCAGTGCTTATAGCGGGAGGGCCGTTGAGCAGTTCTTC | CSAYSGRAVEQFF
TRBJ1-5 | . | many | 13 | TRBV7-2 | TGTGCCAGCAGCCGGACAACTGATCAGCCCCAGCATTTT | CASSRTTDQPQHF
TRBJ2-1 | TRBD2 | few | 16 | TRBV9 | TGTGCCAGCAGCGTAGCGGGCGGGAGGACCTACAATGAGCAGTTCTTC | CASSVAGGRTYNEQFF
TRBJ1-5 | . | . | 14 | TRBV25-1 | TGTGCCAGCAAAGGGGGGGGGAACAATCAGCCCCAGCATTTT | CASKGGGNNQPQHF
TRBJ2-2 | . | many | 11 | TRBV11-3 | TGTGCCAGCAGCTTAGCCGGGGAGCTGTTTTTT | CASSLAGELFF
TRBJ2-3 | . | . | 12 | TRBV6-2/TRBV6-3 | TGTGCCAGCAGTTCCCGGCTGAATACGCAGTATTTT | CASSSRLNTQYF
TRBJ2-3 | . | . | 13 | TRBV20-1 | TGCAGTGCTAACCGGGATTCGGCAGATACGCAGTATTTT | CSANRDSADTQYF
TRBJ1-6 | TRBD1 | few | 16 | TRBV5-1 | TGCGCCAGCAGCAGCAAACAGGGGGCCCTTGATTCACCCCTCCACTTT | CASSSKQGALDSPLHF
TRBJ2-2 | . | . | 15 | TRBV11-2 | TGTGCCAGCAGACCCGGGACACTCGGGACCGGGGAGCTGTTTTTT | CASRPGTLGTGELFF
TRBJ1-1 | . | many | 14 | TRBV11-2 | TGTGCCAGCAGCTTAGGATATATGAACACTGAAGCTTTCTTT | CASSLGYMNTEAFF
TRBJ2-2 | . | many | 15 | TRBV6-6 | TGTGCCAGCAGTGCCCCGGCAGGGAACACCGGGGAGCTGTTTTTT | CASSAPAGNTGELFF
TRBJ2-7 | TRBD2 | many | 15 | TRBV7-2 | TGTGCCAGCAGCTTAGAGTCTAGCGGGAACTACGAGCAGTACTTC | CASSLESSGNYEQYF
TRBJ2-5 | . | few | 14 | TRBV5-1 | TGCGCCAGCAGCTTGAGGCAGGGGTCGGAGACCCAGTACTTC | CASSLRQGSETQYF
TRBJ2-3 | TRBD2 | few | 18 | TRBV15 | TGTGCCACCAGCTTTTCTACTAGCGGGGGCTCTCGGGCAGATACGCAGTATTTT | CATSFSTSGGSRADTQYF
TRBJ2-2 | TRBD1 | . | 14 | TRBV20-1 | TGCAGTGGGATGCCGGGACAGGGCACCGGGGAGCTGTTTTTT | CSGMPGQGTGELFF
TRBJ2-5 | . | once | 15 | TRBV3-1 | TGTGCCAGCAGCCAAGGAGACAGTTACCAAGAGACCCAGTACTTC | CASSQGDSYQETQYF
TRBJ2-7 | . | few | 14 | TRBV28 | TGTGCCAGCAGTTTAGCAAACAGGGCCTACGAGCAGTACTTC | CASSLANRAYEQYF
TRBJ1-1 | . | . | 16 | TRBV14 | TGTGCCAGCAGCCAGCACCCGGGACGGATGAACACTGAAGCTTTCTTT | CASSQHPGRMNTEAFF